The source of this T cell receptor (beta chain) is a study of T cells in Graves' hyperthyroidism and ophthalmopathy. Broader study findings: Clonotypes that were expanded in thyroid above 0.001 mostly appeared in blood too.

Each person with ophthalmopathy scored at least 3 on the Clinical Activity Score, reached NOSPECS grade 4 or higher, and had been ill under 3 months. The authors took PBMCs from over 8.5 ml fresh peripheral blood. Amplified TCR beta CDR3 regions derived from RNA transcripts. A set of HTBI primers served as the primers for a first-round RT-PCR of the TCR CDR3. One entry per CDR3 protein, called by TCRdb with MiXCR from the multiplex PCR reads. The sample records 550,000 to 600,000 distinct CDR3 sequences, over 12% being singletons. Germline V lookup: CDR1 SQVTM, CDR2 ANQGSEA. The V and J ends lost 1 base and 4 bases respectively, with 10 bases between them. The length of the CDR3 is 13 residues. Worth noting for this clonotype: Antigen unknown. Since a much larger clone is just one base distant, this may be a read error.

This chain links TRBV29-1 with TRBJ2-5; weak D call: TRBD2 (6 bases). The receptor was isolated from a young woman with Graves' ophthalmopathy. Sample: blood. CDR3 sequence: CSVEGGGTETQYF. The CDR3 bases are TGCAGCGTTGAAGGGGGAGGAACAGAGACCCAGTACTTC.